A single T cell receptor beta chain is shown here with its context. The antigen it binds to is not known. The record has no base qualities; no much larger clone is one base away. For this chain, trimming is 2 bases at the V end and 5 bases at the J end, and the number of junction bases without a gene match is 1. CDR3 length: 14 amino acids, cysteine to phenylalanine. The sequence is cut down to CDR3 DNA, 42 bases in frame from base 1. In the germline V gene, CDR1 corresponds to SGDLS and CDR2 to YYNGEE. This sample is drawn from a study of shared T cell receptors in the human thymus (dated by TCRdb to 2020 to 2023). Broadly, across the study: The study examined how self-reactive, shared T-cell receptor alpha chains are generated in the human thymus.

Libraries were constructed by the immunoSEQ multiplex PCR assay. TCRdb stores this immuneACCESS table with in-frame sequences only. Part of the clones is absent; in the studies checked, under half of the shortfall reflects unresolved V genes, and no reason is known for the rest. This sample has 500,000 to 850,000 clones in its table, and roughly 86% of those were observed once. The top ten constitute more than 0.009% of the sample. The sample also formed part of further work on human thymus T cells. Looking at the second paper: Donors were immunologically healthy infants undergoing open corrective cardiac surgery for congenital heart defects in Finland. The thymus tissue came from surgical resects taken out during corrective cardiac surgery. Both the thymic and the peripheral blood repertoires appeared to show biased V and J gene segment usage. The related research found that thymic TCR repertoires overlapped highly between unrelated individuals. The study used under 10 infant thymus samples plus four related peripheral blood samples to characterize TCR alpha and beta repertoires. The infant donors were about 6 to 244 days old, and the cohort included several males and a couple of females. After being mechanically released from the tissue, thymocytes were kept at -70 degrees C in pellets of about 9.5-30 million cells. A QIAsymphony instrument was used to extract genomic DNA from the frozen cell pellets. The immunoSEQ multiplex PCR assay was used to amplify the TCRB and TCRAD loci from a standardized quantity of quality-controlled genomic DNA. The amplicons covered the V(D)J region and were long enough to include the CDR3 and to identify the V and J genes. The commercial immunoSEQ service was used to sequence amplicons on an Illumina platform. Corrections for primer bias and sequencing errors followed previously described methods, while TCRAD and TCRB definitions were based on the IMGT database. Analysis of the repertoires was done with immunoSEQ Analyzer 3.0 and VDJTools and included basic statistics, V/J segment usage, diversity estimates, rarefaction and pairwise overlap. Diversity was estimated with Chao1, ChaoE, Efron-Thisted, Shannon and inverse Simpson indices, and also on datasets down-sampled to the smallest sample. Repertoire overlap used strict matching of CDR3 nucleotide sequence, V gene and J gene, with Jaccard-based multidimensional scaling clustering. Thymus samples yielded on average approximately 800,000 unique TCRB clonotypes, compared with roughly 80,000 from blood samples.

This chain joins TRBV9 to TRBJ2-5; a stretch of 12 junction bases matches TRBD1. The specimen was thymocytes. The receptor's source is a boy in the first two years of life with a congenital heart defect. Donor details come from another sample of the same person, matched by shared clones. The sequence in DNA is TGTGCCAGCAGCGTGGGACAGGGGGCGGAGACCCAGTACTTC. Its product reads: CASSVGQGAETQYF.